One sample yielded the 20 T cell receptor beta chains listed below, sequenced in a study of control samples from healthy donors and cancer patients. Sequenced by immunoSEQ multiplex PCR; TCRdb stores in-frame clones only, minus some. Of about 46,000 clones listed, 85% to 90% are singletons. The source material was PBMCs. All receptors come from a man in his fifties with head and neck cancer.

V is TRBV5-6 and J is TRBJ2-3; 11 nucleotides line up with TRBD2. The germline V gene encodes CDR1 SGHDT and CDR2 YYEEEE. This CDR3 contains 16 residues. The V segment lost 0 bases and the J segment 0 bases; nucleotides outside the gene matches: 0. The CDR3 protein is CASSLGLAGSTDTQYF. The CDR3 DNA reads as TGTGCCAGCAGCTTGGGACTAGCGGGGAGCACAGATACGCAGTATTTT.

V and J are TRBV7-3 and TRBJ1-3; D remains ambiguous. V dropped 6 bases and J dropped 0 bases, with 9 bases sitting between them. Germline V CDR1 and CDR2: SGHTA, FQGTGA. The CDR3 covers 14 residues. This CDR3 reads CASSPYASGNTIYF. CDR3 DNA: TGTGCCAGCAGTCCGTACGCCTCTGGAAACACCATATATTTT.

The gene calls are TRBV7-9 and TRBJ1-5, with unresolved D. Germline V CDR1 and CDR2: SEHNR, FQNEAQ (reference sequence). Trimming removed 5 bases at V and 4 bases at J, with 12 bases between. The CDR3 length is 14 residues. The DNA for the CDR3 is TGTGCCAGCAGCGTAGAGGTGGAGAATCAGCCCCAGCATTTT. It is translated as CASSVEVENQPQHF. Filled out from reference TRBV7-9 and TRBJ1-5, the complete variable domain reads DTGVSQNPRHKITKRGQNVTFRCDPISEHNRLYWYRQTLGQGPEFLTYFQNEAQLEKSRLLSDRFSAERPKGSFSTLEIQRTEQGDSAMYLCASSVEVENQPQHFGDGTRLSIL.

This clone was detected a few times. The chain uses TRBV5-5 and TRBJ1-2; no clear D. Germline V gene lookup returns CDR1 SGHKS and CDR2 YYEKEE (reference sequence). This CDR3 spans 12 amino acids. The ends were cut back, 4 bases at V and 5 bases at J, with 9 bases in the middle. The CDR3 is CASSPGEYGYTF. For the CDR3, the DNA is TGTGCCAGCAGCCCCGGAGAATATGGCTACACCTTC.

This clone appeared a single time. The chain employs TRBV6-1 and TRBJ1-2; 7 positions match TRBD1. The CDR3 consists of 15 residues. Germline CDR1 and CDR2: MNHNS and SASEGT. V gave up 2 bases and J gave up 0 bases; unmatched junction bases: 3. The CDR3 DNA is TGTGCCAGCAGTGAAAGGGGGACAGCTAACTATGGCTACACCTTC. Translation gives CASSERGTANYGYTF.

The V gene is TRBV5-6, the J gene TRBJ2-5, with 10 positions matching TRBD1. The trim removed 4 bases at V and 0 bases at J, leaving 6 bases unmatched. The CDR3 is 16 residues long. Germline V gene data show CDR1 as SGHDT and CDR2 as YYEEEE. This CDR3 reads CASSERGQGYQETQYF. DNA for the CDR3: TGTGCCAGCAGCGAAAGGGGACAGGGGTACCAAGAGACCCAGTACTTC.

This clone has just one count. The chain recombines TRBV29-1 with TRBJ1-2; weak D call: TRBD1 (5 bases). Germline V gene data show CDR1 as SQVTM and CDR2 as ANQGSEA. This CDR3 spans 12 amino acids. V lost 6 bases and J 4 bases, leaving 12 bases between the germline ends. In DNA form, the CDR3 reads TGCAGCGTGCAAAGGGGATCCTATGGCTACACCTTC. Protein product: CSVQRGSYGYTF.

This chain connects TRBV6-5 to TRBJ1-2; no clear D gene. Germline V CDR1 and CDR2: MNHEY, SVGAGI. V lost 7 bases, J lost 1 base, and 16 bases lay in between. CDR3 length equals 15 residues. The CDR3 nucleotides are TGTGCCAGCACCCGGCAAGACGGAATTAACTATGGCTACACCTTC. Translation gives CASTRQDGINYGYTF.

The chain links TRBV18 to TRBJ2-3, with TRBD2 as a possible D gene (6 bases). The germline V gene has CDR1 KGHSH and CDR2 LQKENI. V shed 5 bases and J shed 5 bases, with 11 bases lying between them. This CDR3 has 13 amino acids. The CDR3 DNA sequence: TGTGCCAGCTCATCGGAGGGAATAGATACGCAGTATTTT. It yields the protein CASSSEGIDTQYF.

The J gene is TRBJ1-4, the V gene TRBV7-9; no firm D call. Germline lookup yields CDR1 SEHNR and CDR2 FQNEAQ (reference sequence). Trimming left V 3 bases short and J 4 bases short, with 9 bases between. The CDR3 is made up of 14 amino acids. In DNA, the CDR3 is TGTGCCAGCAGCTTTGGGCAGCTTAATGAAAAACTGTTTTTT. This sequence encodes CASSFGQLNEKLFF.

V gene TRBV7-8 combines with J gene TRBJ2-1; 8 nucleotides line up with TRBD2. CDR1 is SGHVS, CDR2 FQNEAQ, per germline. This CDR3 spans 15 amino acids. V lost 2 bases to trimming and J lost 9 bases; unmatched junction nucleotides: 9. The CDR3: CASSLLRTSLGEQFF. In DNA, the CDR3 is TGTGCCAGCAGCTTATTGAGGACTAGCTTAGGTGAGCAGTTCTTC.

The chain is built from TRBV7-9 and TRBJ2-1; tentatively, D is TRBD2 (5 bases). CDR1 is SEHNR, CDR2 FQNEAQ, per germline (reference sequence). CDR3 length: 17 residues. Trimming pared 5 bases from V and 3 bases from J, leaving 20 bases between. The CDR3 DNA follows: TGTGCCAGCAGCCCGGTGGGTGGGCGGGCCGGCTACAATGAGCAGTTCTTC. Its protein product is CASSPVGGRAGYNEQFF.

The V gene is TRBV28, the J gene TRBJ2-2, with TRBD2 matching over 13 bases. Trimming took 5 bases from V and 4 from J; bases not matched to a gene: 13. CDR3 length: 19 amino acids. Germline assignment: CDR1 MDHEN and CDR2 SYDVKM. CDR3 sequence reads: CASSPSIGGLAGLTGELFF. The CDR3, as DNA: TGTGCCAGCAGTCCCTCAATCGGGGGACTAGCGGGACTCACCGGGGAGCTGTTTTTT.

The rearrangement joins TRBV30 to TRBJ2-7, with 10 nucleotides matching TRBD2. Germline V lookup: CDR1 GTSNPN, CDR2 SVGIG (reference sequence). V lost 4 bases and J lost 4; bases outside the gene matches: 7. This CDR3 spans 14 amino acids. The CDR3 DNA reads TGTGCCTGGAAAAGCGGGAGGGCCTCGTACGAGCAGTACTTC. Protein sequence: CAWKSGRASYEQYF.

The V and J genes are TRBV18 and TRBJ2-1; D tentatively fits TRBD1 or TRBD2 (5 bases each). The CDR3 length is 18 residues. With 3 bases removed from V and 1 base from J, the gap between germline ends came to 19 bases. Germline lookup yields CDR1 KGHSH and CDR2 LQKENI. The CDR3 bases are TGTGCCAGCTCACCCAGACTGTTTGAGAGGGGATCCTACAATGAGCAGTTCTTC. It translates to CASSPRLFERGSYNEQFF.

CDR3 residues: CASSTSGYNEQFF. The CDR3 DNA follows: TGTGCCAGTAGTACTAGCGGGTACAATGAGCAGTTCTTC. V and J are TRBV19 and TRBJ2-1; TRBD2 matches 8 bases. The CDR3 is made up of 13 amino acids. J gave up 4 bases and V 4 bases, and 0 bases lay outside the gene matches. Germline V gives CDR1 LNHDA, CDR2 SQIVND (reference sequence).

The V call is TRBV28, the J call TRBJ2-7; 7 nucleotides agree with TRBD1. The junction had 8 bases not matched to a gene; V was cut back by 6 bases and J by 0 bases. Looked up from germline, CDR1 is MDHEN and CDR2 is SYDVKM. The CDR3 spans 15 residues. The CDR3 reads CASRGEGQFSYEQYF. CDR3 in DNA: TGTGCCAGCAGGGGCGAGGGACAGTTCTCCTACGAGCAGTACTTC.

This clone was seen more than once but under ten times. This chain joins TRBV10-1 and TRBJ2-2; D gene uncertain. CDR1 is WNHNN, CDR2 SYGVQD, per germline (reference sequence). Trimming removed 2 bases at V and 5 bases at J, with 3 bases between. There are 12 residues in the CDR3. This CDR3 reads CASSEETGELFF. The CDR3 nucleotides are TGCGCCAGCAGTGAGGAAACCGGGGAGCTGTTTTTT.

This clone was observed a single time. The chain is built from TRBV11-2 and TRBJ2-1; D unresolved. CDR1 and CDR2 from the germline V gene are SGHAT and FQNNGV. Trimming stripped 10 bases from V and 5 bases from J, with 18 bases between. The CDR3 has 14 amino acids. The CDR3 reads CATSVSTGNNEQFF. As DNA, the CDR3 is TGTGCCACCTCAGTTAGCACCGGCAACAATGAGCAGTTCTTC.

This CDR3 reads CASSVNLGQRGVSNTGELFF. The CDR3 region has the DNA TGTGCCAGCAGCGTAAACTTGGGACAGCGGGGGGTTTCGAACACCGGGGAGCTGTTTTTT. The V gene is TRBV9, the J gene TRBJ2-2; TRBD2 matches 9 bases. The CDR3 has 20 amino acids. Germline loops: CDR1 SGDLS, CDR2 YYNGEE. V lost 1 base to trimming and J lost 0 bases; unmatched junction nucleotides: 13.